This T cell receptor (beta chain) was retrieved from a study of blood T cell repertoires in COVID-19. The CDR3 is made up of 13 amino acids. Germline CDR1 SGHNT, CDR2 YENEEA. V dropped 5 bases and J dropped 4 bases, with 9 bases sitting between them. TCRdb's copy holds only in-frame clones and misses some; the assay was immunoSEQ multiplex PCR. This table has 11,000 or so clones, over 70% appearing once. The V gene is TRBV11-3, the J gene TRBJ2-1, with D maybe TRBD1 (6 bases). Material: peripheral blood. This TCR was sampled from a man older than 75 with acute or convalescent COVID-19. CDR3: CASSPTGYNEQFF. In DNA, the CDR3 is TGTGCCAGCAGCCCCACAGGGTACAATGAGCAGTTCTTC. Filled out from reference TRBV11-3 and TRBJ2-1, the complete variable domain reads EAGVVQSPRYKIIEKKQPVAFWCNPISGHNTLYWYLQNLGQGPELLIRYENEEAVDDSQLPKDRFSAERLKGVDSTLKIQPAELGDSAVYLCASSPTGYNEQFFGPGTRLTVL.